In this sample, the clone carrying this T cell receptor (beta chain) turned up once. The data were obtained in a study of blood T cell repertoires in COVID-19. Authors' analysis steps: Amplification from reference gene primers served as the basis for estimated nucleated cell counts. Only in-frame clones appear in the TCRdb table, and some are missing; sequencing was by immunoSEQ multiplex PCR. V and J calls and clone size are copied from that table; D and trimming were computed from the DNA. This table has approximately 300,000 clones, roughly nine tenths appearing once. Trimming took 2 bases from V and 2 from J, leaving 10 bases between them. The length of the CDR3 is 14 residues. Germline assignment: CDR1 GTSNPN and CDR2 SVGIG (reference sequence).

Sequencing was done on a sample of PBMCs or T cells enriched from blood (not recorded which). This clonotype was sampled from a woman aged 18 to 35 who had recovered from COVID-19. The chain joins TRBV30 to TRBJ1-3; D perhaps matches TRBD1 (5 bases). In DNA, the CDR3 is TGTGCCTGGAGTCTGGGGCACACTGGAAACACCATATATTTT. The encoded protein is CAWSLGHTGNTIYF.